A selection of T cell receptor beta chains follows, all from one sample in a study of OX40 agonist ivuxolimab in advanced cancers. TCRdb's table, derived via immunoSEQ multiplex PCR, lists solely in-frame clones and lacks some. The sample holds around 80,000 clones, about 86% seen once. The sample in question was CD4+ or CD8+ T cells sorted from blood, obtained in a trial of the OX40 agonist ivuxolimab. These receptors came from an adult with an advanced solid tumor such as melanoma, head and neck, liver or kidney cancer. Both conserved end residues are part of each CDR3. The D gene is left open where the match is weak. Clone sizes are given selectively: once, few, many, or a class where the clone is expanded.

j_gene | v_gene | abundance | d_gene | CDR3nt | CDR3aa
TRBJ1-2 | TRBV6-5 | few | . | TGTGCCAGCAGACCGACAGCGGGCTATGGCTACACCTTC | CASRPTAGYGYTF
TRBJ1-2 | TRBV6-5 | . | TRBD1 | TGTGCCAGCACCTTGGACAGGGCCGCGGATGGCTACACCTTC | CASTLDRAADGYTF
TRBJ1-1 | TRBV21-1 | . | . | TGTGCCAGCAGCAGAAGAGGGACTGAAGCTTTCTTT | CASSRRGTEAFF
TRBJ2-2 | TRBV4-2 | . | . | TGTGCCAGCAGCCAAGGGAGGCAGTCGAACACCGGGGAGCTGTTTTTT | CASSQGRQSNTGELFF
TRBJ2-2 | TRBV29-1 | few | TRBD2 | TGCAGCGTGCGTGAGGCGGGAGTAGGAACCGGGGAGCTGTTTTTT | CSVREAGVGTGELFF
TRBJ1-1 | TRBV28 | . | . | TGTGCCAGCACCACGGGCGTCATCACTGAAGCTTTCTTT | CASTTGVITEAFF
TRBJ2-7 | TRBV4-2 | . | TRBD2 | TGTGCCAGCAGCCAAGGTGCTAGCGGAATCTCCTACGAGCAGTACTTC | CASSQGASGISYEQYF
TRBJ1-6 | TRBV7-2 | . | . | TGTGCCAGCAGCTTAGCCCCTCTGGGCGGAGCTTTTTATAATTCACCCCTCCACTTT | CASSLAPLGGAFYNSPLHF
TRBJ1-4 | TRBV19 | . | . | TGTGCCAGTAGTATCCCGGCCAGGGTGGAAAAACTGTTTTTT | CASSIPARVEKLFF
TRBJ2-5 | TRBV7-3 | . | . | TGTGCCAGCAGCTTATCCCCGGTAACTAGAAGACAAGAGACCCAGTACTTC | CASSLSPVTRRQETQYF
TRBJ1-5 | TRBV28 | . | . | TGTGCCACGGGGGAGACTTTTAGCAATCAGCCCCAGCATTTT | CATGETFSNQPQHF
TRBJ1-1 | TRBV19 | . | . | TGTGCCAGTAGTATTCGATCAGATAGGGGGGGTTACACTGAAGCTTTCTTT | CASSIRSDRGGYTEAFF
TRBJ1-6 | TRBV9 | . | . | TGTGCCAGCAGCGTAGATAATTCACCCCTCCACTTT | CASSVDNSPLHF
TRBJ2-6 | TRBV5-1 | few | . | TGCGCCAGCAGCTTGTTGGGTCAGGGGACTGGGGCCAACGTCCTGACTTTC | CASSLLGQGTGANVLTF
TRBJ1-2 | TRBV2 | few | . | TGTGCCAGCAGCAGAGGTAACTATGGCTACACCTTC | CASSRGNYGYTF
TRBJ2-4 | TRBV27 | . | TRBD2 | TGTGCCAGCAGTTTATACCCCCCGACTAGCGGAAACATTCAGTACTTC | CASSLYPPTSGNIQYF
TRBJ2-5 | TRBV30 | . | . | TGTGCCTGGAGTGTATCTGGACAACAAGAGACCCAGTACTTC | CAWSVSGQQETQYF
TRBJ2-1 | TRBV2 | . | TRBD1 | TGTGCCAGCAGTTTGGACAGGGGCTCCTACAATGAGCAGTTCTTC | CASSLDRGSYNEQFF
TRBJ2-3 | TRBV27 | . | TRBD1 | TGTGCCAGCCGGGACAGGGGGCCAGATACGCAGTATTTT | CASRDRGPDTQYF
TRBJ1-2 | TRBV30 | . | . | TGTGCCTGGAGATTCCGGGACCTTCCCACGGCGCACTATGGCTACACCTTC | CAWRFRDLPTAHYGYTF
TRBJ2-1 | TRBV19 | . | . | TGTGCCAGTAGTATTCGGGCGGCGGGAACAAGAAGCTCCTACAATGAGCAGTTCTTC | CASSIRAAGTRSSYNEQFF
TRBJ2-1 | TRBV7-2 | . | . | TGTGCCAGCAGCTTCGGGGTTCGCCACAATGAGCAGTTCTTC | CASSFGVRHNEQFF
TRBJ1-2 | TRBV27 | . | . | TGTGCCAGCAGTTTGGGGGATAACTATGGCTACACCTTC | CASSLGDNYGYTF
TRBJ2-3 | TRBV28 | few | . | TGTGCCAGCAGCCCGTGGAGGGAGACAGATACGCAGTATTTT | CASSPWRETDTQYF
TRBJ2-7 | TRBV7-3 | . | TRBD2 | TGTGCCAGCAGCACCTCCGGGGGGGTTGAGCAGTACTTC | CASSTSGGVEQYF
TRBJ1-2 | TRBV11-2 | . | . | TGTGCCAGCAGTCTTGCGGGGCGAGGGCCGAACTATGGCCACACCTTC | CASSLAGRGPNYGHTF
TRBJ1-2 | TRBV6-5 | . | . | TGTGCCACCGCCACCACTAACTATGGCTACACCTTC | CATATTNYGYTF
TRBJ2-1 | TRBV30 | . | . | TGTGCCTGGGCTAAAGGGATTTACCTCAATGAGCAGTTCTTC | CAWAKGIYLNEQFF
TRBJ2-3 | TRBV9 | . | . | TGTGCCAGCAGCGTAGAGACAGGACTTAGCACAGATACGCAGTATTTT | CASSVETGLSTDTQYF
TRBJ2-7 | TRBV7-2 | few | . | TGTGCCAGCAGGTTGGGACCTAGTAACTCCTACGAGCAGTACTTC | CASRLGPSNSYEQYF
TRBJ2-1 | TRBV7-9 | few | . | TGTGCCAGCAGCCCCTCCGGGACTGGTTACAATGAGCAGTTCTTC | CASSPSGTGYNEQFF
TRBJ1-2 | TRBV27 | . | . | TGTGCCAGCAGAGCCCTTAGCTATGGCTACACCTTC | CASRALSYGYTF
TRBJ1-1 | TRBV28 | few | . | TGTGCCAGCAGCCCGCCCTCAGGGCAGGGGAACACTGAAGCTTTCTTT | CASSPPSGQGNTEAFF
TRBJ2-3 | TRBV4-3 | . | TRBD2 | TGCGCCAGCAGCATGGGACTAGATGAGCGCACAGATACGCAGTATTTT | CASSMGLDERTDTQYF
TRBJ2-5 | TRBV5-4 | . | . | TGTGCCAGCAGCTTGGGACTAGATTGGGACCAAGAGACCCAGTACTTC | CASSLGLDWDQETQYF